The 26 T cell receptor beta chains below come from one sample, sequenced in a study of blood T cell repertoires in COVID-19. The repertoire was sequenced with immunoSEQ multiplex PCR; TCRdb's copy has only in-frame clones and lacks some. The data hold 150,000 to 160,000 clones, with more than 80% observed a single time. Sequencing was performed on peripheral blood. The receptors here all came from a man over 45 with acute or convalescent COVID-19.

This clone has a handful of counts. The V and J genes are TRBV19 and TRBJ1-2; tentatively, D is TRBD1 (6 bases). Germline values: CDR1 LNHDA, CDR2 SQIVND (reference sequence). The CDR3 covers 19 residues. With 1 base removed from V and 2 bases from J, the gap between germline ends came to 23 bases. The CDR3 is CASSIGGVDPIGGNYGYTF. CDR3 DNA sequence: TGTGCCAGTAGTATAGGAGGTGTGGACCCAATTGGGGGCAACTATGGCTACACCTTC.

A remark on this clone: The sample holds other DNA sequences that translate to the same CDR3. The genes are TRBV6-2 or TRBV6-3 and TRBJ1-5, with TRBD1 as a possible D gene (5 bases). This CDR3 region has 13 residues. The germline V and J ends were trimmed by 6 bases and 2 bases, with 8 bases remaining between them. Germline V gives CDR1 MNHEY, CDR2 SVGEGT. CDR3 sequence reads: CASSPTGNQPQHF. CDR3 DNA: TGTGCCAGCAGCCCGACAGGCAATCAGCCCCAGCATTTT.

The V and J genes are TRBV6-1 and TRBJ1-4, with a possible D match to TRBD1 (6 bases). CDR1 and CDR2 (germline): MNHNS, SASEGT. This CDR3 comprises 16 residues. Trimming shortened V by 0 bases and J by 7 bases, and 15 bases separated the two germline ends. The CDR3 region has the DNA TGTGCCAGCAGTGAAGCGCTCGGGGGGCTCGGTGAAAAACTGTTTTTT. It specifies CASSEALGGLGEKLFF.

The chain uses TRBV5-6 and TRBJ1-6; no firm D call. The germline CDR1 and CDR2 sequences are SGHDT and YYEEEE. Trimming removed 0 bases at V and 5 bases at J, with 12 bases between. This CDR3 is 16 amino acids long. The CDR3 DNA follows: TGTGCCAGCAGCTTGGCCTCGGCAGGTAATAATTCACCCCTCCACTTT. Translating it yields CASSLASAGNNSPLHF.

V and J are TRBV6-2 or TRBV6-3 and TRBJ2-6; 9 bases are shared with TRBD1. V shed 4 bases, J shed 4 bases, and the junction held 8 bases outside the gene matches. CDR3 size: 17 residues. CDR1 MNHEY and CDR2 SVGEGT come from the germline V gene. CDR3 amino acids: CASSSGQGRKGANVLTF. The CDR3 nucleotides read TGTGCCAGCAGTTCGGGACAGGGACGTAAGGGGGCCAACGTCCTGACTTTC.

The V gene is TRBV7-5, the J gene TRBJ1-3; the table's D call of TRBD1 was not tested on the DNA. TRBV7-5 is shown as a pseudogene. This CDR3 comprises 15 residues. CDR3 sequence (DNA): TGTGCCAGAAGCTTTGGCAGGGGACCTGGAAACACCATATATTTT. It yields the protein CARSFGRGPGNTIYF.

This chain connects TRBV7-2 to TRBJ1-1; the match to TRBD1 covers 7 bases. V trimming: 1 base; J trimming: 0 bases; junction bases outside the gene matches: 2. CDR1 and CDR2 (germline): SGHTA, FQGNSA. This CDR3 contains 15 residues. CDR3 amino acids: CASSLVGTVNTEAFF. The DNA of the CDR3 is TGTGCCAGCAGCTTAGTTGGGACAGTGAACACTGAAGCTTTCTTT.

The genes are TRBV5-4 and TRBJ2-1; possible D gene TRBD2, 7 bases. V was clipped by 1 base and J by 0 bases, with 14 bases between them. CDR1 SGHNT and CDR2 YYREEE come from the germline V gene (reference sequence). The CDR3 sequence is 17 residues long. DNA for the CDR3: TGTGCCAGCAGCTTGCCGCGGGGGCGGAGCTCCTACAATGAGCAGTTCTTC. Encoded protein: CASSLPRGRSSYNEQFF.

The J gene is TRBJ2-5, the V gene TRBV24-1; TRBD1 aligns across 8 bases. V gave up 4 bases and J gave up 4 bases; unmatched junction bases: 1. CDR1 and CDR2 (germline): KGHDR, SFDVKD. This CDR3 is built from 13 residues. The chain's CDR3 is CATSEDRAETQYF. The CDR3 DNA reads TGTGCCACCAGTGAGGACAGGGCAGAGACCCAGTACTTC.

V is TRBV7-2 and J is TRBJ2-7, with D maybe TRBD1 (7 bases). The CDR3 contains 13 residues. Germline CDR1 reads SGHTA; CDR2 reads FQGNSA. Trimming left V 3 bases short and J 6 bases short, with 12 bases between. The CDR3 DNA sequence: TGTGCCAGCAGCTTGGAGGGGGCGGGCGAGCAGTACTTC. It specifies CASSLEGAGEQYF.

V gene TRBV7-9 combines with J gene TRBJ2-7; 10 bases are shared with TRBD1. V lost 4 bases to trimming and J lost 6 bases; unmatched junction nucleotides: 6. CDR3 length: 14 amino acids. The germline CDR1 and CDR2 sequences are SEHNR and FQNEAQ (reference sequence). The CDR3 bases are TGTGCCAGCAGCTCGACAGGGGGCAAAAGCGAGCAGTACGTC. This gives the protein CASSSTGGKSEQYV.

This chain connects TRBV28 to TRBJ2-7; D not resolved. The CDR3 runs to 17 residues. Looked up from germline, CDR1 is MDHEN and CDR2 is SYDVKM. V was clipped by 4 bases and J by 1 base, with 20 bases between them. The CDR3 is CASSSLRVGHQSYEQYV. CDR3 bases: TGTGCCAGCAGTTCCCTCCGGGTTGGCCATCAGTCCTACGAGCAGTACGTC.

J is TRBJ1-2 and V is TRBV6-2 or TRBV6-3; unclear D gene. The CDR3 consists of 14 residues. Germline V lookup: CDR1 MNHEY, CDR2 SVGEGT. Between the trimmed V and J ends, which lost 1 base and 4 bases, there was a span of 10 bases. In nucleotides, the CDR3 is TGTGCCAGCAGTTACTTCAGTCCCGCCTATGGCTACACCTTC. It yields the protein CASSYFSPAYGYTF.

V and J are TRBV2 and TRBJ1-5; perhaps TRBD1 as D (6 bases). The V and J ends lost 6 bases and 0 bases respectively, with 12 bases between them. Germline values: CDR1 SNHLY, CDR2 FYNNEI. The CDR3 sequence is 15 residues long. The CDR3 DNA follows: TGTGCCAGCAGAGAGCAGGGGTCTAGCAATCAGCCCCAGCATTTT. Translating it yields CASREQGSSNQPQHF.

V and J are TRBV9 and TRBJ2-7; D is perhaps TRBD2 (6 bases). Per the germline V gene, CDR1 is SGDLS and CDR2 is YYNGEE. Trimming removed 7 bases at V and 2 bases at J, with 16 bases between. The CDR3 covers 14 residues. In nucleotides, the CDR3 is TGTGCCAGCTCCCCCGGGAGTTTGCCCTACGAGCAGTACTTC. This sequence encodes CASSPGSLPYEQYF.

V and J are TRBV27 and TRBJ1-6, with TRBD1 matching 9 bases. This CDR3 is 15 amino acids long. The germline V gene encodes CDR1 MNHEY and CDR2 SMNVEV (reference sequence). The junction had 7 bases not matched to a gene; V was cut back by 3 bases and J by 10 bases. The CDR3 DNA reads as TGTGCCAGCAGTTTTCTAGGGACAGGGCACTCACCCCTCCACTTT. Translation: CASSFLGTGHSPLHF.

The CDR3 DNA follows: TGTGCCAGCAGCTTACTGCCAGGGGGCCTCTATGGCTACACCTTC. As protein: CASSLLPGGLYGYTF. The chain links TRBV7-2 to TRBJ1-2, with 8 bases fitting TRBD1. V was clipped by 2 bases and J by 4 bases; unmatched bases: 6. This CDR3 has 15 amino acids. Germline V gene sequence: CDR1 SGHTA, CDR2 FQGNSA.

V usage is TRBV6-2 or TRBV6-3 and J usage is TRBJ2-1; 8 nucleotides align to TRBD2. This CDR3 has 14 amino acids. CDR1 and CDR2 (germline): MNHEY, SVGEGT. With 4 bases clipped from V and 4 bases from J, the junction kept 3 bases outside the gene matches. In nucleotides, the CDR3 is TGTGCCAGCAGTTTTACGGGGGGGTACAATGAGCAGTTCTTC. Its protein is CASSFTGGYNEQFF.

This clone came up once. The chain joins TRBV7-2 to TRBJ2-2; TRBD2 is a possible D gene (5 bases). Germline V gene sequence: CDR1 SGHTA, CDR2 FQGNSA. This CDR3 has 12 amino acids. V was trimmed by 4 bases and J by 8 bases, leaving 8 bases between them. The CDR3 spells CASSSRAGELFF. CDR3 nucleotide sequence: TGTGCCAGCAGCTCGCGGGCAGGGGAGCTGTTTTTT.

This chain links TRBV6-6 with TRBJ2-7; D gene ambiguous. V was trimmed by 5 bases and J by 0 bases, leaving 11 bases between them. The length of the CDR3 is 14 residues. Germline CDR1 and CDR2: MNHNY and SVGAGI (reference sequence). CDR3 coding DNA: TGTGCCAGCAGTCCCTTGACAAGCTCCTACGAGCAGTACTTC. It yields the protein CASSPLTSSYEQYF.

This chain joins TRBV27 and TRBJ2-7; tentatively, D is TRBD2 (5 bases). This CDR3 is built from 14 residues. Germline V gives CDR1 MNHEY, CDR2 SMNVEV (reference sequence). The V end lost 10 bases, the J end lost 6 bases, and 22 bases lay between the germline ends. The CDR3 is CAKALQSPGIEQYV. In DNA, the CDR3 is TGTGCCAAAGCACTTCAGAGCCCGGGAATCGAGCAGTACGTC.

This chain connects TRBV29-1 to TRBJ2-5; 9 bases fit TRBD1. V lost 6 bases and J lost 5; bases outside the gene matches: 4. Germline V gene lookup returns CDR1 SQVTM and CDR2 ANQGSEA. CDR3 size: 12 residues. The CDR3 DNA follows: TGCAGCGTCACAGGGGGCGGTGAGACCCAGTACTTC. It specifies CSVTGGGETQYF.

This chain joins TRBV2 and TRBJ1-2; 7 bases are shared with TRBD1. Germline-derived CDR1 and CDR2 are SNHLY and FYNNEI. The CDR3 length is 12 residues. V gave up 6 bases and J gave up 7 bases; unmatched junction bases: 5. The CDR3 spells CASSRDRVGYTF. CDR3 bases: TGTGCCAGCAGCCGTGACAGGGTTGGCTACACCTTC.

The V and J genes are TRBV27 and TRBJ2-1, with 13 bases matching TRBD2. The V and J ends lost 5 bases and 7 bases, in that order; junction bases with no gene match: 11. The CDR3 loop spans 17 amino acids. Germline CDR1 and CDR2: MNHEY and SMNVEV (reference sequence). The CDR3 protein is CASSIGPGLAGLNEQFF. The CDR3 region has the DNA TGTGCCAGCAGTATCGGACCGGGACTAGCGGGGTTGAATGAGCAGTTCTTC.

This clone occurred a few times. The chain recombines TRBV4-1 with TRBJ1-5; D gene unclear. The CDR3 has 17 amino acids. With 1 base removed from V and 3 bases from J, the gap between germline ends came to 16 bases. Germline CDR1 reads MGHRA; CDR2 reads YSYEKL. Here the CDR3 reads CASSQGPPGSINQPQHF. In DNA form, the CDR3 reads TGCGCCAGCAGCCAAGGGCCCCCCGGGTCCATCAATCAGCCCCAGCATTTT.

This clone came up once. The rearrangement joins TRBV30 to TRBJ1-2, with TRBD1 as a possible D gene (6 bases). This CDR3 has 15 amino acids. V lost 5 bases and J lost 3, with 19 bases in between. Germline values: CDR1 GTSNPN, CDR2 SVGIG (reference sequence). CDR3 in amino acids: CAWYYRDAVDYGYTF. CDR3 DNA sequence: TGTGCCTGGTACTACAGGGACGCGGTAGACTATGGCTACACCTTC. Using reference TRBV30 and TRBJ1-2 for the parts outside the CDR3, the full variable domain is SQTIHQWPATLVQPVGSPLSLECTVEGTSNPNLYWYRQAAGRGLQLLFYSVGIGQISSEVPQNLSASRPQDRQFILSSKKLLLSDSGFYLCAWYYRDAVDYGYTFGSGTRLTVV.